The next 25 T cell receptor beta chains were all read from a single sample in a study of patients and donors after allogeneic stem cell transplantation. MiXCR, applied by TCRdb to the RT-PCR reads, yields one record per CDR3 protein. Found here are around 200,000 distinct CDR3 sequences, around two fifths of them singletons; the top ten hold 11%. The sequenced material came from blood, either unsorted or a sorted T cell fraction (not recorded which). These TCRs come from a human donor who was either an allogeneic HSCT recipient or a stem cell or donor lymphocyte infusion donor (not recorded which). It is not recorded whose cells these are; they may come from a transplant donor.

This clonotype was found a few times. This CDR3 is CASSPRDRVPGTEAFF. As DNA, the CDR3 is TGTGCCAGCAGTCCCCGGGACAGGGTCCCGGGGACTGAAGCTTTCTTT. V is TRBV12-3 or TRBV12-4 and J is TRBJ1-1, with 9 bases fitting TRBD1. The length of the CDR3 is 16 residues. Trimming cost V 5 bases and J 5 bases; bases outside gene matches: 12.

The sample holds a few counts of this clonotype. The chain joins TRBV5-1 to TRBJ1-4; TRBD1 matches 7 bases. The germline V gene has CDR1 SGHRS and CDR2 YFSETQ. V lost 3 bases to trimming and J lost 6 bases; unmatched junction nucleotides: 20. CDR3 size: 19 residues. CDR3 nucleotide sequence: TGCGCCAGCAGCTACGACCCCGACAGGGTAGGAGTCGTTGATGAAAAACTGTTTTTT. It is translated as CASSYDPDRVGVVDEKLFF.

This clonotype counts as medium-sized. The rearrangement links TRBV10-3 to TRBJ1-1, with 7 nucleotides matching TRBD1. CDR3 size: 15 residues. V lost 6 bases to trimming and J lost 5 bases; unmatched junction nucleotides: 12. Germline loops: CDR1 ENHRY, CDR2 SYGVKD. Here the CDR3 reads CAIRKTGESETEAFF. CDR3 bases: TGTGCCATCAGAAAAACAGGGGAGTCAGAAACTGAAGCTTTCTTT.

The count of this clonotype is one. The chain couples TRBV28 to TRBJ2-1; D gene ambiguous. Germline assignment: CDR1 MDHEN and CDR2 SYDVKM. The V end lost 2 bases, the J end lost 5 bases, and 25 bases lay between the germline ends. The CDR3 is made up of 19 amino acids. This CDR3 is CASSLRVVGELLVDNEQFF. Written as DNA, the CDR3 is TGTGCCAGCAGTTTACGGGTCGTTGGCGAGCTTTTAGTTGACAATGAGCAGTTCTTC.

V is TRBV20-1 and J is TRBJ1-2, with 8 bases identical to TRBD1. The junction had 14 bases not matched to a gene; V was cut back by 3 bases and J by 8 bases. The CDR3 runs 15 residues. Per germline, CDR1 DFQATT and CDR2 SNEGSKA (reference sequence). The CDR3 sequence is CSASRWPRTGIGYTF. CDR3 in DNA: TGCAGTGCTAGTAGGTGGCCAAGGACAGGGATCGGCTACACCTTC.

The chain employs TRBV2 and TRBJ1-5; D is ambiguous. The V end was cut by 4 bases, the J end by 5 bases, with 9 bases between. This CDR3 comprises 13 residues. Per germline, CDR1 SNHLY and CDR2 FYNNEI. CDR3 in DNA: TGTGCCAGCAGTGTCCACCCGGATCAGCCCCAGCATTTT. This encodes CASSVHPDQPQHF.

The chain links TRBV4-3 to TRBJ2-2, with D perhaps matching TRBD2 (6 bases). The CDR3 is 15 residues long. Trimming shortened V by 4 bases and J by 6 bases, and 15 bases separated the two germline ends. Germline V CDR1 and CDR2: LGHNA, YSLEER. CDR3 DNA sequence: TGCGCCAGCAGCCGACTCGGAGGGGCCGCCGGGGAGCTGTTTTTT. This gives the protein CASSRLGGAAGELFF.

A few counts support this clonotype. This chain joins TRBV20-1 and TRBJ2-4, with D maybe TRBD2 (5 bases). Trimming took 1 base from V and 2 from J, leaving 9 bases between them. The CDR3 extends over 14 amino acids. CDR1 is DFQATT and CDR2 is SNEGSKA in the germline V gene (reference sequence). The CDR3 loop reads CSARAPSSKNIQYF. As DNA, the CDR3 is TGCAGTGCTAGAGCCCCTAGCTCCAAAAACATTCAGTACTTC.

This clonotype was counted a few times. The J gene is TRBJ2-7, the V gene TRBV5-1; D is perhaps TRBD1 or TRBD2 (5 bases each). The germline V gene encodes CDR1 SGHRS and CDR2 YFSETQ. The CDR3 has 14 amino acids. V shed 0 bases and J shed 2 bases, with 9 bases lying between them. CDR3 loop: CASSLGGTAYEQYF. CDR3 coding DNA: TGCGCCAGCAGCTTGGGAGGGACCGCCTACGAGCAGTACTTC. The full variable domain, rest sourced from reference TRBV5-1 and TRBJ2-7, is KAGVTQTPRYLIKTRGQQVTLSCSPISGHRSVSWYQQTPGQGLQFLFEYFSETQRNKGNFPGRFSGRQFSNSRSEMNVSTLELGDSALYLCASSLGGTAYEQYFGPGTRLTVT.

The chain employs TRBV18 and TRBJ1-4; D call uncertain. In germline, CDR1 is KGHSH, CDR2 LQKENI. The germline V and J ends were trimmed by 6 bases and 5 bases, with 10 bases remaining between them. This CDR3 is built from 13 residues. The CDR3 spells CASSQTENEKLFF. CDR3 DNA sequence: TGTGCCAGCTCGCAGACCGAGAATGAAAAACTGTTTTTT.

In this sample, this clonotype turned up many times. The chain couples TRBV12-3 or TRBV12-4 to TRBJ1-1; D uncertain. This CDR3 is 14 amino acids long. Trimming removed 0 bases at V and 2 bases at J, with 7 bases between. CDR3: CASSLAQINTEAFF. The CDR3, as DNA: TGTGCCAGCAGTTTAGCACAGATCAACACTGAAGCTTTCTTT.

The chain is built from TRBV20-1 and TRBJ1-4, with TRBD1 as a possible D gene (5 bases). This CDR3 has 12 residues. Germline-derived CDR1 and CDR2 are DFQATT and SNEGSKA (reference sequence). V was cut by 0 bases and J by 10 bases, with 9 bases left in between. Here the CDR3 reads CSARDRDGKLFF. DNA for the CDR3: TGCAGTGCTAGAGACAGGGATGGAAAACTGTTTTTT.

V usage is TRBV4-2 and J usage is TRBJ2-1; D may be TRBD1 (5 bases). CDR3 size: 14 residues. The V end was cut by 0 bases, the J end by 4 bases, with 7 bases between. Germline assignment: CDR1 LGHNA and CDR2 YNFKEQ. CDR3 DNA: TGTGCCAGCAGCCAAGAGCACAGGTACAATGAGCAGTTCTTC. Protein product: CASSQEHRYNEQFF.

This clonotype was recorded once. This chain links TRBV7-9 with TRBJ1-1, with D possibly TRBD1 on 6 matching bases. The CDR3 spans 14 residues. The V and J ends lost 1 base and 5 bases respectively, with 11 bases between them. CDR1 is SEHNR and CDR2 is FQNEAQ in the germline V gene (reference sequence). CDR3 nucleotide sequence: TGTGCCAGCAGCTTAGTACAGGGAAGGACTGAAGCTTTCTTT. Protein sequence: CASSLVQGRTEAFF.

The chain carries TRBV20-1 and TRBJ1-5; D gene uncertain. Germline loops: CDR1 DFQATT, CDR2 SNEGSKA (reference sequence). V was clipped by 0 bases and J by 5 bases, with 14 bases between them. The CDR3 is 15 residues long. DNA of the CDR3: TGCAGTGCTAGAGATTGGGCCATTCGGGATCAGCCCCAGCATTTT. This codes for CSARDWAIRDQPQHF.

The genes are TRBV12-3 or TRBV12-4 and TRBJ1-3; D is perhaps TRBD1 (6 bases). This CDR3 is built from 17 residues. Deletions cut 7 bases from V and 0 bases from J, with 19 bases between. The CDR3 reads CASTDDRLPHSGNTIYF. CDR3 DNA: TGTGCCAGCACCGACGACAGGCTCCCACACTCTGGAAACACCATATATTTT.

This clonotype was seen repeatedly, ten times or more. The V gene is TRBV11-2, the J gene TRBJ1-1; possibly TRBD1 for D (6 bases). Germline CDR1 SGHAT, CDR2 FQNNGV. V was cut by 3 bases and J by 3 bases, with 20 bases left in between. The CDR3 loop spans 17 amino acids. CDR3 in DNA: TGTGCCAGCAGCTTGGACACAGGAGGGGGGATGGACACTGAAGCTTTCTTT. The encoded protein is CASSLDTGGGMDTEAFF.

The chain recombines TRBV3-1 with TRBJ1-1, with no clear D. Germline lookup yields CDR1 LGHDT and CDR2 YNNKEL (reference sequence). The CDR3 is 14 residues long. With 4 bases removed from V and 4 bases from J, the gap between germline ends came to 13 bases. The CDR3 protein is CASSRRGLSTEAFF. CDR3 nucleotides: TGTGCCAGCAGCCGGAGAGGATTGAGCACTGAAGCTTTCTTT. The whole variable domain, remainder taken from reference TRBV3-1 and TRBJ1-1, is DTAVSQTPKYLVTQMGNDKSIKCEQNLGHDTMYWYKQDSKKFLKIMFSYNNKELIINETVPNRFSPKSPDKAHLNLHINSLELGDSAVYFCASSRRGLSTEAFFGQGTRLTVV.

V gene TRBV7-3 combines with J gene TRBJ2-2, with D perhaps matching TRBD2 (6 bases). This CDR3 has 13 amino acids. Trimming removed 5 bases from V and 6 bases from J, with 10 bases in between. From germline, CDR1 is SGHTA and CDR2 FQGTGA. The CDR3 nucleotides are TGTGCCAGCAGCCTCGGACTATCCGGGGAGCTGTTTTTT. Protein: CASSLGLSGELFF.

The chain recombines TRBV12-3 or TRBV12-4 with TRBJ2-7; 7 bases match TRBD1. This CDR3 has 15 residues. The junction had 11 bases not matched to a gene; V was cut back by 5 bases and J by 4 bases. The CDR3 coding sequence is TGTGCCAGCAGTGCGGAGGACAGGAAGGATTACGAGCAGTACTTC. Its translation is CASSAEDRKDYEQYF.

Of note for this clonotype: The CDR3 does not end in the conserved phenylalanine or tryptophan, so this is likely a read error. The rearrangement links TRBV27 to TRBJ2-7; D possibly corresponds to TRBD1 (6 bases). The CDR3 runs to 15 residues. V lost 5 bases, J lost 2 bases, and 16 bases lay in between. Germline V gene lookup returns CDR1 MNHEY and CDR2 SMNVEV (reference sequence). In nucleotides, the CDR3 is TGTGCCAGCAGTCGATCGGGACACCTAACCTACGAGCAGTACCTC. Translating gives CASSRSGHLTYEQYL.

This clonotype was found a few times. The chain links TRBV27 to TRBJ1-6; D gene unclear. The V gene's germline CDR1 is MNHEY and CDR2 SMNVEV (reference sequence). V lost 0 bases and J 8 bases, leaving 11 bases between the germline ends. The CDR3 runs 15 residues. This CDR3 is CASSLSVSKDSPLHF. In DNA, the CDR3 is TGTGCCAGCAGTTTATCGGTCAGTAAGGATTCACCCCTCCACTTT.

This chain joins TRBV21-1 and TRBJ1-2; the DNA was not used to check the table's D call, TRBD1. TRBV21-1 is assigned pseudogene status. The CDR3 extends over 14 amino acids. CDR3 residues: CASSDGQGAYGYTF. Written as DNA, the CDR3 is TGTGCCAGCAGCGACGGACAGGGAGCGTATGGCTACACCTTC.

V gene TRBV5-1 combines with J gene TRBJ2-1; 7 positions agree with TRBD1. V lost 1 base and J lost 6; bases outside the gene matches: 4. This CDR3 spans 14 amino acids. In germline, CDR1 is SGHRS, CDR2 YFSETQ. The CDR3, as DNA: TGCGCCAGCAGCTTGTTCCAGGGGGTCAATGAGCAGTTCTTC. Translation gives CASSLFQGVNEQFF.

The rearrangement uses TRBV5-1 and TRBJ1-1, with TRBD1 identical over 9 bases. CDR1 is SGHRS, CDR2 YFSETQ, per germline. V trimming: 4 bases; J trimming: 10 bases; junction bases outside the gene matches: 11. The CDR3 consists of 14 residues. CDR3 DNA sequence: TGCGCCAGCAGCCCCAGGGACAGGGTGTTGGGAGCTTTCTTT. This gives the protein CASSPRDRVLGAFF.